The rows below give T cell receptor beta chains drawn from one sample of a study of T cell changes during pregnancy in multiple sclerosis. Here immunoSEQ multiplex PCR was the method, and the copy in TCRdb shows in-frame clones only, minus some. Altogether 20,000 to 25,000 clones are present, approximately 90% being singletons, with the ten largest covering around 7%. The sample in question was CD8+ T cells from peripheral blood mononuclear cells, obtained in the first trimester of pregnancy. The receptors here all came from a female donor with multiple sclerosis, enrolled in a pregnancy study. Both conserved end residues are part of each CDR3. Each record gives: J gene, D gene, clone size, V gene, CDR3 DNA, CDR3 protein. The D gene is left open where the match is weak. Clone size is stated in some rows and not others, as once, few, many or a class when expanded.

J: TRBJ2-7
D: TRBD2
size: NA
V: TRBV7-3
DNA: TGTGCCAGCAGCCAGGGACTAGCGGGACCATACGAGCAGTACTTC
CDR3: CASSQGLAGPYEQYF

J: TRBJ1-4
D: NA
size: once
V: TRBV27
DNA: TGTGCCAGCAGTTTCGGAGGGACGGGGGAAAAACTGTTTTTT
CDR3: CASSFGGTGEKLFF

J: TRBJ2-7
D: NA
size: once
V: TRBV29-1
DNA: TGCAGCGTTGAGGGGGCTAGCGGTTCCTCCTACGAGCAGTACTTC
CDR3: CSVEGASGSSYEQYF

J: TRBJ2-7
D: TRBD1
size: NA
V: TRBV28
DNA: TGTGCCAGCAGTTTCCCCGGACAGGGGCAGGGCTACGAGCAGTACTTC
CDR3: CASSFPGQGQGYEQYF

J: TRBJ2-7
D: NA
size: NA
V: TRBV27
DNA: TGTGCCAGCAGTTTAAGCTGGGGGCGGGTCTCCTACGAGCAGTACTTC
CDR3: CASSLSWGRVSYEQYF

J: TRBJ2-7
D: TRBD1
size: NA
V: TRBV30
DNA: TGTGCCTGGAATATGGGACAGGGGATTTCCGACGAGCAGTACTTC
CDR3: CAWNMGQGISDEQYF

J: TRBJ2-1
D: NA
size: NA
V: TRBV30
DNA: TGTGCCTGGCGTCTTGGGAGTTACAATGAGCAGTTCTTC
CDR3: CAWRLGSYNEQFF

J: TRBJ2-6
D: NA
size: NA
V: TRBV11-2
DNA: TGTGCCAGCAGCTTGGGGGCCTCTGGGGCCAACGTCCTGACTTTC
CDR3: CASSLGASGANVLTF

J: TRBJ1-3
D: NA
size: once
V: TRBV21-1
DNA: TGTGCCAGCAGCATGGCACCTGGGGCAGGGCCCTTGAATGGAAACACCATATATTTT
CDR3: CASSMAPGAGPLNGNTIYF

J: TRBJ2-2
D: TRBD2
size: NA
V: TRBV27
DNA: TGTGCCAGCAGTTTATCGCTAGCGGGAGGTAACACCGGGGAGCTGTTTTTT
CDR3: CASSLSLAGGNTGELFF

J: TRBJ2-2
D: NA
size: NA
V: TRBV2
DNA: TGTGCCAGCACCCAATATGAGTATGCCGGGGAGCTGTTTTTT
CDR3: CASTQYEYAGELFF

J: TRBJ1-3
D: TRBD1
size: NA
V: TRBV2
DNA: TGTGCCAGCAGTCGGGACAGGGGGAAGATGTGGAACACCATATATTTT
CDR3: CASSRDRGKMWNTIYF

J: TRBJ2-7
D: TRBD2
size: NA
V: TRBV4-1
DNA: TGCGCCAGCAGCCAGCTAGCGGGAGGGCCCTACGAGCAGTACTTC
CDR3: CASSQLAGGPYEQYF

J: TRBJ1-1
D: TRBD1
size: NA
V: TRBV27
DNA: TGTGCCAGCAGTCTACAGGGGGCTGGCACTGAAGCTTTCTTT
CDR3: CASSLQGAGTEAFF

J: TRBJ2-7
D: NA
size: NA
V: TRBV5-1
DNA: TGCGCCAGCGGGCAGGGCGACAGGGAGCAGTACTTC
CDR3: CASGQGDREQYF

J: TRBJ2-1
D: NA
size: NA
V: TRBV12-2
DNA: TGTGCAAGTCGCTTAGCGGTCAGGGGGTGTCACAATGAGCAGTTCTTC
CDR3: CASRLAVRGCHNEQFF

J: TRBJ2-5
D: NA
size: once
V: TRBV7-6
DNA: TGTGCCAGCAGCTCCGCCGGGGGAGCGGAGTACCAAGAGACCCAGTACTTC
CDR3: CASSSAGGAEYQETQYF

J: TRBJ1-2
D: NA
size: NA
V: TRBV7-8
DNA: TGTGCCAGCAGCCCAGAGGGACTTGGGAACTATGGCTACACCTTC
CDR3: CASSPEGLGNYGYTF

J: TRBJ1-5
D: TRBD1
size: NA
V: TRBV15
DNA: TGTGCCACCGCTATGACAGGGGCTCGAGGTCAGCCCCAGCATTTT
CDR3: CATAMTGARGQPQHF

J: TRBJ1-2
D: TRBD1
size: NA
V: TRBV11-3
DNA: TGTGCCAGCAGCCCAAACCCGGGACAGGACAACTATGGCTACACCTTC
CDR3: CASSPNPGQDNYGYTF

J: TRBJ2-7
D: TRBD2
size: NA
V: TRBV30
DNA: TGTGCCTGTCCCCGACTAGCGGACCCCTACGAGCAGTACTTC
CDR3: CACPRLADPYEQYF

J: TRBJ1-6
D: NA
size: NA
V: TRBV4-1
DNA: TGCGCCAGCAGCCAAGAAATCCCCAAATTAGAATATAATTCACCCCTCCACTTT
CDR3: CASSQEIPKLEYNSPLHF

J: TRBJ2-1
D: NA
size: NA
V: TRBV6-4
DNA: TGTGCCAGCAGTGACTCGGCCGGGACACCAAACAATGAGCAGTTCTTC
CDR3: CASSDSAGTPNNEQFF